This is a list of T cell receptor beta chains from one sample in a study of shared clonotypes between healthy human individuals. Produced via immunoSEQ multiplex PCR; TCRdb's table is partial and in-frame only. The table lists around 550,000 clones, 90% to 95% of them singletons. Source material: naive CD8+ T cells sorted from blood. Receptor source: a woman aged 25-40 years in good health. CDR3s include the opening cysteine and the closing phenylalanine or tryptophan. Each record gives: CDR3 DNA, CDR3 protein, clone size, J gene, D gene, V gene. A D gene is named only where the DNA matches it firmly. Clone size is given for some rows only: seen once, a few or many times, or a class if the clone is expanded.

TGTGCCAGCAGCTTCGAGAACCAAGAGACCCAGTACTTC CASSFENQETQYF NA TRBJ2-5 NA TRBV5-4
TGCAGCGTTGATGCGGGGGTGAGCACTGAAGCTTTCTTT CSVDAGVSTEAFF NA TRBJ1-1 NA TRBV29-1
TGTGCCAGCAGTAACGCGGGAGGCTCCTACGAGCAGTACTTC CASSNAGGSYEQYF NA TRBJ2-7 TRBD2 TRBV28
TGCAGCGGACTGACGGGCTATGGCTACACCTTC CSGLTGYGYTF NA TRBJ1-2 NA TRBV29-1
TGTGCCAGCAGGGGGGCGGATACGCAGTATTTT CASRGADTQYF NA TRBJ2-3 NA TRBV7-9
TGTGCCAGTAGTAACTACCTGGGGACTGAAGCTTTCTTT CASSNYLGTEAFF NA TRBJ1-1 NA TRBV19
TGTGCCAGCAGCGTAGTCTCAGGGGCCTACAATGAGCAGTTCTTC CASSVVSGAYNEQFF NA TRBJ2-1 NA TRBV9
TGTGCCAGCAGAGACCCCCGGCTAGCGGGTATTCTCTCCTACAATGAGCAGTTCTTC CASRDPRLAGILSYNEQFF NA TRBJ2-1 TRBD2 TRBV2
TGCGCCAGCAGCTTGGTGGGACAGGGGTCTGAGATTTCCACTGAAGCTTTCTTT CASSLVGQGSEISTEAFF NA TRBJ1-1 TRBD1 TRBV5-1
TGTGCCAGCCTCGGGGAGGCCGGGGAGCTGTTTTTT CASLGEAGELFF NA TRBJ2-2 NA TRBV27
TGTGCCAGCAGCCAGACTAGGCCTGAGCAGTACTTC CASSQTRPEQYF once TRBJ2-7 NA TRBV13
TGCAGTGTTGTAGAGCGGGAGACCCAGTACTTC CSVVERETQYF NA TRBJ2-5 NA TRBV20-1
TGTGCCACCAGCGAGAGGACTAGCTTGGGAGATACGCAGTATTTT CATSERTSLGDTQYF NA TRBJ2-3 TRBD2 TRBV15
TGCAGCGTTGTGCTTGCGAACACCGGGGAGCTGTTTTTT CSVVLANTGELFF NA TRBJ2-2 NA TRBV29-1
TGTGCCAGCAGTTTGGTAAGAATAGAGCAGTTCTTC CASSLVRIEQFF NA TRBJ2-1 NA TRBV28
TGTGCCAGCAGCTTTAATTCCTTTGAGTACTTC CASSFNSFEYF NA TRBJ2-5 NA TRBV11-2
TGTGCCAGCAGCTCCATTACAGGGGACAATGAGCAGTTCTTC CASSSITGDNEQFF NA TRBJ2-1 TRBD1 TRBV11-2
TGTGCCAGCAGCTACACAGGTAGCACCGGGGAGCTGTTTTTT CASSYTGSTGELFF NA TRBJ2-2 NA TRBV5-6
TGCAGCGTCGTAGCGGGAGGGTTCGACGAGCAGTACTTC CSVVAGGFDEQYF NA TRBJ2-7 TRBD2 TRBV29-1
TGTGCCAGCAGCGAAAGACTAGCGGGGTACTACGAGCAGTACTTC CASSERLAGYYEQYF NA TRBJ2-7 TRBD2 TRBV27
TGCAGCGTTGAAGATCTTATGGGACTCCCCTCGGAGCAGTTCTTC CSVEDLMGLPSEQFF NA TRBJ2-1 NA TRBV29-1
TGTGCCAGCAGTTACTACAGGGGGGACACTGAAGCTTTCTTT CASSYYRGDTEAFF NA TRBJ1-1 TRBD1 TRBV27
TGTGCCAGCAGCTTAAGACAGGGGCGGAACACTGAAGCTTTCTTT CASSLRQGRNTEAFF NA TRBJ1-1 TRBD1 TRBV5-6